Listed below are T cell receptor beta chains from one sample, sequenced in a study of blood T cells in healthy people across ages. Each CDR3 protein is one row after TCRdb ran MiXCR on the 5' RACE reads. The repertoire has 800,000 or so distinct CDR3 sequences, about 45% of them found once; the top ten carry 15% to 20%. The sequenced sample was blood. The receptors derive from an elderly man in good health. CDR3s include the opening cysteine and the closing phenylalanine or tryptophan. Expanded clones are given a class, and other clones once, few, many or no size at all.

V	size	J	CDR3
TRBV5-1	NA	TRBJ1-2	CASSTTGDTNYGYTF
TRBV29-1	few	TRBJ2-3	CSVDAPSTDTQYF
TRBV3-1	many	TRBJ2-1	CASSRAGEQFF
TRBV30	NA	TRBJ2-3	CAWSRGGTDTQYF
TRBV27	few	TRBJ2-1	CASSATLHNEQFF
TRBV20-1	NA	TRBJ2-5	CSASPRGLAGHEQYF
TRBV28	NA	TRBJ2-1	CASSLTWGRTGNEQFF
TRBV5-6	few	TRBJ2-3	CASSRDRNTDTQYF
TRBV20-1	many	TRBJ2-3	CSASSRGLADSTDTQYF
TRBV4-1	NA	TRBJ2-7	CASSQAGEHSYEQYF
TRBV7-3	NA	TRBJ2-7	CASRPKLGGEQYF
TRBV7-9	NA	TRBJ2-1	CASSSSGGTYNEQFF
TRBV7-2	many	TRBJ2-3	CASSLAATQDTQYF
TRBV10-3	NA	TRBJ2-1	CAISETSGIGYEQFF
TRBV6-2/TRBV6-3	NA	TRBJ2-1	CASSFLAGTSEQFF
TRBV28	many	TRBJ2-5	CASSSGTTRAETQYF
TRBV6-5	NA	TRBJ2-4	CASSYGGGGRRQYF
TRBV7-3	NA	TRBJ2-1	CASSSFPTGYNEQFF
TRBV6-5	NA	TRBJ1-5	CASAPLGGNQPQHF
TRBV20-1	few	TRBJ1-5	CSASWTGDNQPQHF
TRBV9	NA	TRBJ2-3	CAGSSQRGGTDTQYF
TRBV24-1	many	TRBJ2-7	CATRPEGRSPYEQYF
TRBV20-1	NA	TRBJ2-1	CSSIGLAANEQFF
TRBV11-2	NA	TRBJ2-1	CASRESASGLYNEQFF
TRBV20-1	NA	TRBJ2-1	CSARVRAGGYNEQFF
TRBV20-1	NA	TRBJ2-1	CSAISGGSSYNEQFF
TRBV2	many	TRBJ2-3	CASSSLADTQYF
TRBV10-3	few	TRBJ2-7	CAIGTGTETYEQYF
TRBV12-3/TRBV12-4	few	TRBJ2-7	CASRRKGTGYYEQYF
TRBV5-1	many	TRBJ2-1	CASSLGPANEQFF
TRBV6-5	many	TRBJ1-2	CASSYVGSSYTF